This T cell receptor (beta chain) was identified in a study of blood T cell repertoires in COVID-19. Background on the study: Researchers got acute and convalescent COVID-19 samples from the United States, Italy and Spain. In each case, the material was cDNA or gDNA derived from T cells, B-cell-depleted T cells, or PBMCs.

The CDR3 consists of 15 residues. The germline V gene encodes CDR1 GTSNPN and CDR2 SVGIG (reference sequence). Between the trimmed V and J ends, which lost 5 bases and 3 bases, there was a span of 19 bases. Recruits, aged roughly 18 to 95 years, lived in roughly 22 US areas. Authors' methods: The assay estimated nucleated cells by amplifying reference gene primers. Using immunoSEQ multiplex PCR, the repertoire was profiled, and TCRdb retains in-frame clones only, with some absent. That table is the source of V, J and clone size, and D and trimming were worked out from the DNA. The sample has about 360,000 clones, 70% to 90% seen once; the top ten hold 1% to 1.5%.

The specimen sequenced was PBMCs or T cells enriched from blood (not recorded which). The rearrangement joins TRBV30 to TRBJ1-1; the D is unclear. The clonotype originates from a man aged 25 to 40 who had recovered from COVID-19. The CDR3 reads CAWAEAFRGYTEAFF. CDR3 nucleotide sequence: TGTGCCTGGGCCGAGGCTTTTCGCGGGTACACTGAAGCTTTCTTT.